A single sample is the source of the 6 T cell receptor beta chains below, sequenced in a study of blood T cells in healthy people across ages. A sample-barcoded 5' primer and a J-beta primer mix were used in a second PCR of about 6 to 12 cycles. TCRdb re-derived calls from the 5' RACE reads in MiXCR, one entry per CDR3 protein. Of 600,000 to 900,000 distinct CDR3 sequences in the sample, 20% to 30% are singletons; the top ten hold 3%. These records were also assigned to another study, of T cells of mothers and their children.

Material for sequencing was blood. These receptors were taken from a boy under 18 in good health.

This clonotype was counted a few times. V usage is TRBV20-1 and J usage is TRBJ2-5; D may correspond to TRBD1 or TRBD2 (5 bases each). Germline lookup yields CDR1 DFQATT and CDR2 SNEGSKA (reference sequence). CDR3 length equals 14 residues. V was shortened by 3 bases and J by 5 bases, with 16 bases between the two germline ends. CDR3 residues: CSAREEQGRETQYF. In DNA, the CDR3 is TGCAGTGCTAGGGAGGAGCAGGGTCGGGAGACCCAGTACTTC.

This clonotype was seen a handful of times. The rearrangement links TRBV9 to TRBJ2-7, with D tentatively TRBD2 (5 bases). The ends were cut back, 0 bases at V and 4 bases at J, with 11 bases in the middle. CDR1 SGDLS and CDR2 YYNGEE come from the germline V gene. This CDR3 has 14 amino acids. The chain's CDR3 is CASSVGPGNYEQYF. CDR3 in DNA: TGTGCCAGCAGCGTAGGTCCGGGGAATTACGAGCAGTACTTC.

This clonotype came up once. The rearrangement joins TRBV11-2 to TRBJ1-2; TRBD1 might be the D (6 bases). This CDR3 is 15 amino acids long. Germline assignment: CDR1 SGHAT and CDR2 FQNNGV. Trimming pared 5 bases from V and 7 bases from J, leaving 20 bases between. The CDR3 DNA is TGTGCCAGCAGCCCGATGGGGGGGGCGCAGAGTGGCTACACCTTC. This codes for CASSPMGGAQSGYTF.

The sample holds a few counts of this clonotype. This chain connects TRBV20-1 to TRBJ2-7; D is undetermined. The CDR3 runs to 12 residues. Germline-derived CDR1 and CDR2 are DFQATT and SNEGSKA (reference sequence). Trimming removed 3 bases at V and 5 bases at J, with 11 bases between. This chain's CDR3 is CSARRQRDEQYF. The CDR3 region has the DNA TGCAGTGCTAGGCGACAACGCGACGAGCAGTACTTC.

This clonotype was counted at least ten times. The genes are TRBV12-3 or TRBV12-4 and TRBJ2-5, with unresolved D. The CDR3 covers 14 residues. V lost 6 bases and J 4 bases, leaving 15 bases between the germline ends. The CDR3: CASRERLVPETQYF. The CDR3 bases are TGTGCCAGCAGAGAGAGGCTAGTCCCAGAGACCCAGTACTTC.

This clonotype appeared a few times. V gene TRBV4-1 combines with J gene TRBJ1-5; no definite D call. This CDR3 spans 13 amino acids. Between the trimmed V and J ends, which lost 2 bases and 0 bases, there was a span of 2 bases. Per the germline V gene, CDR1 is MGHRA and CDR2 is YSYEKL. The CDR3 coding sequence is TGCGCCAGCAGCCAATATAGCAATCAGCCCCAGCATTTT. Protein product: CASSQYSNQPQHF.